This TCR beta chain was recorded in a study of early stage breast cancer tumors. Study background: About 70% of the 16 invasive tumors were ER+, PR+ and HER2-. Regarding the study as a whole: Comparing each tissue with blood distinguished tumor from normal in about 85% of the 16 patients. Commonly generated sequences made up most enriched TCRB sequences shared between patients. Tumors had about 2.3-fold higher T cell density than normal breast.

Repertoires were generated with immunoSEQ multiplex PCR, while TCRdb's copy carries only in-frame clones and drops some. The sample lists roughly 30,000 clones; 80% were seen once. This clone has just a few counts. The target antigen is unknown. The V gene's germline CDR1 is PRHDT and CDR2 FYEKMQ (reference sequence). V gave up 3 bases and J gave up 1 base; unmatched junction bases: 5. This CDR3 has 15 amino acids. The rearrangement links TRBV13 to TRBJ2-7, with TRBD2 identical over 8 bases. Sequencing was done on a sample of blood. This receptor was taken from a person in their sixties or seventies with breast cancer. The CDR3 region is CASSFPRGGSYEQYF. The CDR3 region has the DNA TGTGCCAGCAGCTTCCCCCGGGGGGGTTCCTACGAGCAGTACTTC.